Below, one T cell receptor beta chain is given with its context. This record belongs to a study of PD-1 blockade in classical Hodgkin lymphoma. The table came from immunoSEQ multiplex PCR; TCRdb's copy has only in-frame clones and leaves some out. Of 30,000 or so clones listed, approximately 92% are singletons. With no exception, relapse followed autologous stem cell transplantation in all patients, and brentuximab vedotin exposure varied. Magnetic negative selection purified CD4+ T cells from thawed PBMCs. Sample: CD4+ T cells from blood, taken at baseline. This receptor was obtained from a human donor with classical Hodgkin lymphoma.

The CDR3 spells CASKRGVAQSYEQYF. In DNA form, the CDR3 reads TGCGCCAGCAAGCGAGGGGTAGCGCAGTCCTACGAGCAGTACTTC. The chain has TRBV10-2 and TRBJ2-7; either TRBD1 or TRBD2 may supply D (5 bases each). The CDR3 has 15 residues. V lost 7 bases, J lost 1 base, and 17 bases lay in between. The germline V gene has CDR1 WSHSY and CDR2 SAAADI.